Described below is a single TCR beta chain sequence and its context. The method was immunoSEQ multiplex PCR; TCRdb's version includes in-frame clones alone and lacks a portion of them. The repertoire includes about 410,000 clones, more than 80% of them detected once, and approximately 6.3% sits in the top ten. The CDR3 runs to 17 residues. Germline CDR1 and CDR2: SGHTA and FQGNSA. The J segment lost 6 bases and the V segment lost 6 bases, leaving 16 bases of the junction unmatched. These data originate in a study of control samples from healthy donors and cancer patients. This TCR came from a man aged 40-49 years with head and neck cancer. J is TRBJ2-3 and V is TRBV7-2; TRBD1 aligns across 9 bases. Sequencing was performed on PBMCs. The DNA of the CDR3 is TGTGCCAGCAGAACGACCCACAGGGGGCGACTAGGGGATACGCAGTATTTT. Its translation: CASRTTHRGRLGDTQYF.